This TCR beta chain came from a study of PD-L1 blockade in urothelial cancer. The sample's time point: pretreatment peripheral blood. Data came from immunoSEQ multiplex PCR; TCRdb stores just in-frame clones and leaves some out. The data show about 95,000 clones, with around 91% seen just once and roughly 1.6% held by the top ten. Germline V gene lookup returns CDR1 SGHRS and CDR2 YFSETQ. This CDR3 comprises 14 residues. The J segment lost 8 bases and the V segment lost 4 bases, leaving 4 bases of the junction unmatched. The sample here was PBMCs, taken around atezolizumab (anti-PD-L1) treatment. V is TRBV5-1 and J is TRBJ1-4; 11 nucleotides line up with TRBD1. The sequence derives from a man in his fifties or sixties with urothelial cancer. CDR3 in amino acids: CASSRDRGKEKLFF. The CDR3 region has the DNA TGCGCCAGCAGCCGGGACAGGGGGAAGGAAAAACTGTTTTTT.